This T cell receptor beta chain is from a study of T cell repertoires in cytomegalovirus infection. Study in general: Carrying CMV and the relevant HLA type showed in public TCR beta signatures. Study-wide points: Cumulated frequencies of public TCR beta families served to identify carriers of CMV plus the relevant HLA. Dominating the ex vivo response were TCR beta clonotypes that were CMV-specific and HLA-C-restricted.

Looked up from germline, CDR1 is SGHVS and CDR2 is FQNEAQ. CDR3 length equals 15 residues. Notes on this clonotype: No antigen is known for it. At one end the junction does not follow the germline gene, possibly because of a read error.

Using its own MiXCR run on the reads, TCRdb lists one record per CDR3 protein. The sample lists about 900,000 distinct CDR3 sequences, less than 40% occurring once. Sequenced here: cultured CD8+ T cells from PBMCs, sampled from culture after CMV antigen stimulation. This sequence was found in a human donor in good health (CMV status not recorded). Some clones in this sample may be carry-over from other donors' samples. The chain is built from TRBV7-8 and TRBJ2-7, with D unresolved. The CDR3 DNA is TGTGCCAACAGCTCCGTTCGTGGCGGCCCCTACGAGCAGTACTTC. It is translated as CANSSVRGGPYEQYF.